These 9 T cell receptor beta chains originate from one sample sequenced in a study of T-cell reconstitution after alpha-beta-depleted transplantation in children. Unique molecular identifiers were used in preparing the TCRbeta library. TCRdb called the PCR reads again in MiXCR, with one record for every CDR3 protein. There are some 110,000 distinct CDR3 sequences in the sample; approximately 10% occur only once, and roughly a third lies in the top ten. Specimen: PBMCs, collected before TCRalphabeta/CD19-depleted stem cell transplant. The receptors here all came from a boy younger than 10 with acute lymphoblastic leukemia, due to receive a stem cell transplant.

This clonotype was seen a few times. The V call is TRBV4-1, the J call TRBJ2-2; no definite D call. The CDR3 runs to 15 residues. The V end lost 3 bases, the J end lost 4 bases, and 12 bases lay between the germline ends. Germline CDR1 is MGHRA and CDR2 is YSYEKL. This CDR3 reads CASSQVGVGTGELFF. Written as DNA, the CDR3 is TGCGCCAGCAGCCAGGTCGGAGTCGGCACCGGGGAGCTGTTTTTT.

This clonotype appeared a few times. In DNA, the CDR3 is TGCAGTGGTGGTAGAGCGGGAGGGCCAAATACGCAGTATTTT. Amino acid sequence: CSGGRAGGPNTQYF. The chain recombines TRBV20-1 with TRBJ2-3; 10 nucleotides match TRBD2. V dropped 7 bases and J dropped 7; count of bases not matched to a gene: 11. CDR3 length: 14 residues. In germline, CDR1 is DFQATT, CDR2 SNEGSKA (reference sequence).

This clonotype was counted ten times or more. The chain has TRBV27 and TRBJ2-2; D ambiguous. This CDR3 has 11 residues. The V end lost 5 bases, the J end lost 6 bases, and 4 bases lay between the germline ends. CDR1 is MNHEY and CDR2 is SMNVEV in the germline V gene (reference sequence). The CDR3 here is CASSLAGELFF. CDR3 nucleotide sequence: TGTGCCAGCAGTCTCGCCGGGGAGCTGTTTTTT.

This clonotype was counted only a few times. The chain is built from TRBV3-1 and TRBJ2-3, with D perhaps TRBD2 (6 bases). The CDR3 length is 13 residues. Germline CDR1 reads LGHDT; CDR2 reads YNNKEL (reference sequence). V lost 2 bases to trimming and J lost 8 bases, with 11 bases between them. The CDR3 here is CASSQQRAGTQYF. The CDR3 DNA follows: TGTGCCAGCAGCCAACAGCGGGCTGGTACGCAGTATTTT.

This clonotype was detected only a few times. J is TRBJ2-1 and V is TRBV12-3 or TRBV12-4; perhaps D is TRBD1 or TRBD2 (5 bases each). The CDR3 loop spans 18 amino acids. V lost 2 bases and J 2 bases, leaving 19 bases between the germline ends. CDR3 sequence (DNA): TGTGCCAGCAGTTTAATCGGGATCGGGGCCCAGGCCTACAATGAGCAGTTCTTC. Protein: CASSLIGIGAQAYNEQFF.

The rearrangement links TRBV9 to TRBJ2-1; D gene ambiguous. The CDR3 is 14 amino acids. The germline V gene has CDR1 SGDLS and CDR2 YYNGEE. V was pared by 3 bases and J by 7 bases, with 14 bases between. DNA of the CDR3: TGTGCCAGCAGCGCCGCCCTCAGTGGGAATGAGCAGTTCTTC. As protein: CASSAALSGNEQFF.

Ten or more counts support this clonotype. The CDR3 sequence is CAISDQGDGYTF. For the CDR3, the DNA is TGTGCCATCAGTGACCAGGGGGATGGCTACACCTTC. This chain links TRBV10-3 with TRBJ1-2, with 7 bases matching TRBD1. Per germline, CDR1 ENHRY and CDR2 SYGVKD. V lost 3 bases to trimming and J lost 6 bases; unmatched junction nucleotides: 1. CDR3 length: 12 amino acids.

V is TRBV7-2 and J is TRBJ2-4, with a possible D match to TRBD2 (6 bases). Germline CDR1 reads SGHTA; CDR2 reads FQGNSA. This CDR3 has 14 amino acids. V lost 4 bases and J 7 bases, leaving 14 bases between the germline ends. The chain's CDR3 is CASSYRLVRNIQYF. The CDR3 DNA reads as TGTGCCAGCAGCTATCGACTAGTCCGGAACATTCAGTACTTC.

The chain carries TRBV3-1 and TRBJ2-3; the match to TRBD2 covers 9 bases. Germline CDR1 and CDR2: LGHDT and YNNKEL (reference sequence). There are 16 residues in the CDR3. The V gene end was trimmed by 2 bases and the J gene end by 4 bases; junction bases not matched to a gene: 7. Here the CDR3 DNA reads TGTGCCAGCAGCCAACTATCGGCGGGAGGGCCAGATACGCAGTATTTT. Translation gives CASSQLSAGGPDTQYF.